What follows are 4 T cell receptor beta chains derived from one specimen sequenced in a study of blood T cells in healthy people across ages. Combining a sample-barcoded 5' primer with a J-beta primer mix, a second PCR ran for about 6 to 12 cycles. TCRdb analysed the 5' RACE reads with MiXCR anew, one entry per CDR3 protein. The sample lists about 680,000 distinct CDR3 sequences; over 45% were seen once. The sequenced sample consisted of blood. These receptors originate from a woman in her sixties or seventies in good health.

The J gene is TRBJ2-1, the V gene TRBV5-6; 10 bases line up with TRBD2. The DNA end is more similar to TRBJ2-7, so the J call may be wrong. CDR1 is SGHDT, CDR2 YYEEEE, per germline. This CDR3 has 16 amino acids. The CDR3 region has the DNA TGTGCCAGCAGCTTGATCCTAGCGGGGGCCTACAATGAGCAGTACTTC. It encodes CASSLILAGAYNEQYF.

This clonotype appeared once. The chain joins TRBV20-1 to TRBJ2-5; D possibly uses TRBD1 or TRBD2 (5 bases each). The last part of the DNA fits TRBJ2-7 better; the J call may be wrong. The CDR3 is made up of 14 amino acids. From germline, CDR1 is DFQATT and CDR2 SNEGSKA (reference sequence). CDR3 loop: CSAMGRAVTYEQYF. CDR3 DNA: TGCAGTGCTATGGGACGAGCGGTAACCTACGAGCAGTACTTC.

This clonotype has a handful of counts. The chain is built from TRBV6-2 or TRBV6-3 and TRBJ1-2; 8 nucleotides agree with TRBD1. V shed 5 bases and J 3 bases; nucleotides not matched to a gene: 11. Per the germline V gene, CDR1 is MNHEY and CDR2 is SVGEGT. The CDR3 totals 16 residues. In DNA form, the CDR3 reads TGTGCCAGCAGTAAACCGGGACAGGAAGAGTACTATGGCTACACCTTC. Residues: CASSKPGQEEYYGYTF.

The V gene is TRBV9, the J gene TRBJ2-7; 9 positions agree with TRBD1. Germline CDR1 is SGDLS and CDR2 is YYNGEE. The CDR3 is 13 amino acids. The V gene end was trimmed by 0 bases and the J gene end by 7 bases; junction bases not matched to a gene: 2. The CDR3 is CASSVVGQGEQYF. Written as DNA, the CDR3 is TGTGCCAGCAGCGTAGTAGGACAGGGGGAGCAGTACTTC.